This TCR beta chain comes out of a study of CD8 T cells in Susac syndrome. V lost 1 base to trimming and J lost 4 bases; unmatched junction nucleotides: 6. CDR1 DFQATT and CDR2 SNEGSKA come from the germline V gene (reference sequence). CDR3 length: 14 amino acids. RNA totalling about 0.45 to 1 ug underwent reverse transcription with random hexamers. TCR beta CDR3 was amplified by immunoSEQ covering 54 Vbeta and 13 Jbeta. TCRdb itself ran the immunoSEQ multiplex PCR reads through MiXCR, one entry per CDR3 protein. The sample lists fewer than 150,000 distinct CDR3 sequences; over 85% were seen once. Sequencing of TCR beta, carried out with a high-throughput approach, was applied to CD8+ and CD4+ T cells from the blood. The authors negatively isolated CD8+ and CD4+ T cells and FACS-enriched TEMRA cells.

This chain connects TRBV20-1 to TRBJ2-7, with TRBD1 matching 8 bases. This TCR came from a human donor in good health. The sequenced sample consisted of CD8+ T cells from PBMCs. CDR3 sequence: CSARGGRGHYEQYF. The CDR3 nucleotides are TGCAGTGCTAGAGGGGGCAGGGGGCATTACGAGCAGTACTTC.